Presented here are 21 T cell receptor beta chains from one specimen sequenced in a study of T cell clusters in autoimmune cytopenias. Multiplex touch-down PCR amplified TRB using TRB-A and TRB-B pools in one tube. TCRdb re-called the multiplex PCR reads and catalogs CDR3 proteins one per entry, DNA excluded. The repertoire table contains roughly 1,000 distinct CDR3 sequences. Each sample's input was approximately 270 ng genomic DNA, 38,000 or so genome equivalents. Sequenced sample: peripheral blood. These receptors were obtained from a human donor with an autoimmune cytopenia or autoimmune hepatitis (not recorded which).

This clonotype counts as medium-sized by frequency. The chain combines TRBV12-3 or TRBV12-4 with TRBJ1-1; there is no DNA to check the TCRdb D call of TRBD1. The CDR3 contains 14 residues. CDR3 sequence reads: CASHLTGGFTEAFF.

This clonotype is classed as large by frequency. This chain links TRBV15 with TRBJ2-5; TCRdb selects TRBD1, and the lack of DNA leaves this call unchecked. From germline, CDR1 is LNHNV and CDR2 YYDKDF (reference sequence). This CDR3 contains 15 residues. CDR3 protein: CATSREAGGSETQYF.

Frequency places this clonotype as large. The rearrangement uses TRBV6-5 and TRBJ2-1; TCRdb returns TRBD1, unconfirmable since there is no DNA. The CDR3 runs to 14 residues. The V gene's germline CDR1 is MNHEY and CDR2 SVGAGI. CDR3 loop: CASRLAGAYNEQFF.

The chain has TRBV6-4 and TRBJ2-1; TCRdb lists TRBD1, though no DNA is available to test this call. CDR1 MRHNA and CDR2 SNTAGT come from the germline V gene. CDR3 size: 15 residues. CDR3 in amino acids: CASSDSTGSYNEQFF.

Considering frequency, this clonotype is medium-sized (0.01 to 0.1%). This sequence joins TRBV5-1 and TRBJ2-3; the D call from TCRdb, TRBD2, cannot be confirmed without DNA. This CDR3 has 16 residues. CDR1 is SGHRS and CDR2 is YFSETQ in the germline V gene. The CDR3: CASSLPTGGGTDTQYF.

Frequency places this clonotype as medium-sized. The CDR3 reads CSAGRQLNTEAFF. This chain connects TRBV20-1 to TRBJ1-1; the D gene TCRdb calls, TRBD1, cannot be checked with no DNA. Germline V gene data show CDR1 as DFQATT and CDR2 as SNEGSKA (reference sequence). CDR3 size: 13 residues.

This chain links TRBV29-1 with TRBJ2-3; TCRdb calls TRBD2, which cannot be checked without DNA. CDR3 length: 15 residues. Germline V gives CDR1 SQVTM, CDR2 ANQGSEA. CDR3 amino acids: CSVEEGAGGLDTQYF.

V and J are TRBV12-3 or TRBV12-4 and TRBJ1-2; without DNA, the TCRdb call of TRBD1 cannot be checked. The CDR3 has 14 amino acids. CDR3 sequence: CASSLDRGLGGYTF.

The chain couples TRBV6-6 to TRBJ2-1. The CDR3 extends over 11 amino acids. Germline values: CDR1 MNHNY, CDR2 SVGAGI (reference sequence). The CDR3 spells CASSYLNEQFF.

The chain recombines TRBV11-2 with TRBJ2-1; the D call of TRBD1 rests on TCRdb alone, since no DNA is present to check it. CDR1 is SGHAT, CDR2 FQNNGV, per germline. This CDR3 comprises 16 residues. The CDR3: CASSIGWGQAYNEQFF.

The V call is TRBV12-3 or TRBV12-4, the J call TRBJ1-1; TCRdb picks TRBD1, but there is no DNA to check that call. The CDR3 is made up of 12 amino acids. CDR3 protein: CASTLRKGGAFF.

By frequency, this clonotype is large (0.1 to 1%). The CDR3 is CAISLAGGNEQYF. The chain carries TRBV10-3 and TRBJ2-7; the D call of TRBD2 rests on TCRdb alone, since no DNA is present to check it. Germline V gene lookup returns CDR1 ENHRY and CDR2 SYGVKD. This CDR3 spans 13 amino acids.

The rearrangement links TRBV5-4 to TRBJ2-1; TCRdb's assignment of TRBD2 cannot be checked, as there is no DNA. The CDR3 is 16 residues long. Germline lookup yields CDR1 SGHNT and CDR2 YYREEE (reference sequence). The CDR3 sequence: CASSLGFGGAYNEQFF.

CDR3 protein: CASSYEVPSDEQYF. V usage is TRBV6-5 and J usage is TRBJ2-7; the TRBD2 assignment by TCRdb is unverifiable without DNA. Germline CDR1 MNHEY, CDR2 SVGAGI. The CDR3 extends over 14 amino acids.

The chain is built from TRBV29-1 and TRBJ1-4. This CDR3 has 14 amino acids. Germline values: CDR1 SQVTM, CDR2 ANQGSEA. The CDR3 spells CSVGRDGTNEKLFF.

This clonotype counts as large (0.1 to 1%) by frequency. The chain is built from TRBV15 and TRBJ1-4. Germline CDR1 is LNHNV and CDR2 is YYDKDF (reference sequence). This CDR3 spans 15 amino acids. CDR3 region: CATSSSGPTNEKLFF.

The chain is built from TRBV12-3 or TRBV12-4 and TRBJ1-5; absent DNA, TCRdb's TRBD1 call cannot be checked. This CDR3 has 15 residues. CDR3 sequence reads: CASRKGQGFNQPQHF.

According to its frequency, this clonotype is medium-sized. The J gene is TRBJ1-3, the V gene TRBV19. The CDR3 consists of 15 residues. Germline V gives CDR1 LNHDA, CDR2 SQIVND (reference sequence). The chain's CDR3 is CASRYSGYSGNTIYF.

This clonotype registers large by frequency. The gene calls are TRBV27 and TRBJ2-1; as DNA is missing, the TRBD1 call by TCRdb cannot be tested. Germline V gene lookup returns CDR1 MNHEY and CDR2 SMNVEV (reference sequence). The length of the CDR3 is 13 residues. The CDR3 loop is CASSPNLSNEQFF.

This clonotype registers large by frequency. This chain joins TRBV6-1 and TRBJ1-2. The germline V gene encodes CDR1 MNHNS and CDR2 SASEGT. The CDR3 has 13 amino acids. CDR3 loop: CASTDRWSYGYTF.

This clonotype is classed as medium-sized (0.01 to 0.1%) by frequency. This sequence joins TRBV5-1 and TRBJ2-5; absent DNA, TCRdb's TRBD2 call cannot be checked. The CDR3 consists of 15 residues. Per germline, CDR1 SGHRS and CDR2 YFSETQ. The CDR3 spells CASSLGGTREETQYF.